This T cell receptor beta chain originates from a study of shared clonotypes between healthy human individuals. Study-wide points: Only blood underwent sampling, and tissue repertoires likely differ.

This clone was counted ten times or more. The antigen remains unidentified. V lost 6 bases and J lost 1, with 15 bases in between. Germline V CDR1 and CDR2: MGHDK, SYGVNS. The CDR3 sequence is 15 residues long. Genomic DNA from each subset was divided evenly over several immunoSEQ plates. Methods used by the authors: There were no quality scores in the junction-only immunoSEQ sequences, so filtering differed. Using immunoSEQ multiplex PCR, the repertoire was profiled, and TCRdb retains in-frame clones only, with some absent. V and J calls plus clone size are reproduced from that table; the DNA served to infer D and trimming. The repertoire includes about 490,000 clones, approximately 81% of them detected once, and more than 9.5% sits in the top ten.

This clonotype was obtained from a woman aged 40 to 49 in good health. Some clones in this sample may be carry-over from other donors' samples. The sample consisted of PBMCs. The gene calls are TRBV25-1 and TRBJ1-2; weak D call: TRBD1 (6 bases). Written as DNA, the CDR3 is TGTGCCAGCAGACCTAGACAGGCCCTTAACTATGGCTACACCTTC. Its protein is CASRPRQALNYGYTF.